The clone carrying this T cell receptor beta chain was observed at least ten times. The germline gives CDR1 WSHSY, CDR2 SAAADI. The CDR3 consists of 14 residues. V lost 2 bases and J lost 3, with 10 bases in between. This entry is derived from a study of T cells in Graves' hyperthyroidism and ophthalmopathy. The CDR3 regions of TCR beta were amplified from RNA transcripts. HTBI primers were the set used in a first-round RT-PCR of the TCR CDR3. TCRdb fed the multiplex PCR reads into MiXCR, producing one record per CDR3 protein. The sample lists 340,000 or so distinct CDR3 sequences, 18% occurring once. The sequence came from a woman in her forties or fifties with Graves' hyperthyroidism. V and J are TRBV10-2 and TRBJ2-5; maybe TRBD1 (5 bases). The sequenced sample consisted of blood. The CDR3 loop is CASSEVGAEETQYF. CDR3 bases: TGCGCCAGCAGTGAGGTAGGGGCTGAAGAGACCCAGTACTTC.